This record covers a single TCR beta chain. Its antigen remains unknown. PCR employed 60 Vbeta and 13 Jbeta primers. In the original workflow: An analysis that came later counted around 80 million unique TCR beta chains, 10 million to 11 million shared. The method was immunoSEQ multiplex PCR; TCRdb's version includes in-frame clones alone and lacks a portion of them. That table supplies the V and J calls and clone size; D and trimming were determined from the DNA. The profile shows about 130,000 clones, around 70% of them singletons. This CDR3 region has 16 residues. J lost 2 bases, V lost 4 bases, and 8 bases had no gene match. Germline CDR1 and CDR2: SGHDN and FVKESK. The record originates from a study of cytomegalovirus exposure and HLA in healthy donors. Regarding the study as a whole: Later analysis associated a missense DCLRE1C variant with TCR beta V- and J-gene trimming.

The V and J genes are TRBV14 and TRBJ2-1; 7 bases are shared with TRBD2. Sequencing was carried out using PBMCs. This receptor was taken from a woman aged 60-75 years in good health and CMV-seropositive. This CDR3 reads CASSPPGLAAYNEQFF. CDR3 DNA sequence: TGTGCCAGCAGCCCCCCTGGCCTAGCGGCCTACAATGAGCAGTTCTTC.